Listed here are 18 T cell receptor beta chains from one sample, sequenced in a study of CD8 T cells in Susac syndrome. An amount of RNA that ranged from roughly 0.45 to 1 ug was reverse transcribed with random hexamers. MiXCR, applied by TCRdb to the immunoSEQ multiplex PCR reads, yields one record per CDR3 protein. The sample lists 71,000 or so distinct CDR3 sequences, just over 90% seen once, with roughly 0.15% in the top ten. Sample: CD4+ T cells from PBMCs. The receptors were gathered from a human donor with Susac syndrome.

The rearrangement links TRBV7-2 to TRBJ1-1, with no clear D. Trimming shortened V by 4 bases and J by 5 bases, and 14 bases separated the two germline ends. Germline V gives CDR1 SGHTA, CDR2 FQGNSA. This CDR3 contains 14 residues. CDR3 nucleotide sequence: TGTGCCAGCAGCTACCCCCAAGAGAGGACTGAAGCTTTCTTT. It translates to CASSYPQERTEAFF.

This clonotype was observed once. The gene calls are TRBV6-6 and TRBJ2-7; D possibly matches TRBD1 or TRBD2 (5 bases each). The germline V gene has CDR1 MNHNY and CDR2 SVGAGI (reference sequence). V was cut by 5 bases and J by 6 bases, with 17 bases left in between. This CDR3 spans 14 amino acids. The CDR3 reads CASSPTPAGSEQYF. The CDR3 bases are TGTGCCAGCAGTCCGACCCCGGCAGGGAGCGAGCAGTACTTC.

This clonotype showed up just once. The chain is built from TRBV5-1 and TRBJ2-2, with 10 bases identical to TRBD2. Germline CDR1 is SGHRS and CDR2 is YFSETQ. The CDR3 has 19 amino acids. V was pared by 3 bases and J by 5 bases, with 16 bases of the junction left unmatched. CDR3 region: CASSWNVASGGPSTGELFF. The CDR3, as DNA: TGCGCCAGCAGCTGGAATGTGGCTAGCGGGGGCCCTTCGACCGGGGAGCTGTTTTTT. The whole variable domain, remainder taken from reference TRBV5-1 and TRBJ2-2, is KAGVTQTPRYLIKTRGQQVTLSCSPISGHRSVSWYQQTPGQGLQFLFEYFSETQRNKGNFPGRFSGRQFSNSRSEMNVSTLELGDSALYLCASSWNVASGGPSTGELFFGEGSRLTVL.

The chain has TRBV20-1 and TRBJ2-7; either TRBD1 or TRBD2 may fit D (5 bases each). V was cut by 0 bases and J by 8 bases, with 14 bases left in between. The CDR3 has 13 residues. Germline V gene lookup returns CDR1 DFQATT and CDR2 SNEGSKA (reference sequence). The CDR3 region has the DNA TGCAGTGCTAGAGAAGCCTCAGGGAGCAAGCAGTACTTC. Its translation: CSAREASGSKQYF.

This chain uses TRBV7-9 with TRBJ1-1, with D unresolved. This CDR3 comprises 14 residues. The V end lost 2 bases, the J end lost 3 bases, and 10 bases lay between the germline ends. CDR1 SEHNR and CDR2 FQNEAQ come from the germline V gene (reference sequence). DNA of the CDR3: TGTGCCAGCAGCTTAATGGGCCGGCACACTGAAGCTTTCTTT. Its translation: CASSLMGRHTEAFF.

The chain combines TRBV13 with TRBJ2-7, with 8 nucleotides matching TRBD2. Germline loops: CDR1 PRHDT, CDR2 FYEKMQ (reference sequence). Trimming cost V 5 bases and J 7 bases; bases outside gene matches: 13. CDR3 size: 15 residues. The CDR3 nucleotides are TGTGCCAGCAGCCCGCCGAGCGGGGGTAGGGGGGAGCAGTACTTC. This translates into CASSPPSGGRGEQYF.

The chain combines TRBV2 with TRBJ1-2, with D possibly being TRBD1 (5 bases). Trimming took 0 bases from V and 9 from J, leaving 11 bases between them. Germline loops: CDR1 SNHLY, CDR2 FYNNEI. CDR3 length: 13 residues. The CDR3 DNA reads as TGTGCCAGCAGTGAAGCGACGGAGGACAGCTACACCTTC. Encoded protein: CASSEATEDSYTF.

This clonotype was seen a few times. This chain links TRBV28 with TRBJ2-7; 10 bases are shared with TRBD1. Per the germline V gene, CDR1 is MDHEN and CDR2 is SYDVKM. The CDR3 is 14 amino acids. J lost 5 bases, V lost 4 bases, and 5 bases had no gene match. CDR3 loop: CASSWRDRGHEQYF. The CDR3 nucleotides read TGTGCCAGCAGTTGGCGGGACAGGGGCCACGAGCAGTACTTC. Full variable domain (outside the CDR3, taken from reference TRBV28 and TRBJ2-7): DVKVTQSSRYLVKRTGEKVFLECVQDMDHENMFWYRQDPGLGLRLIYFSYDVKMKEKGDIPEGYSVSREKKERFSLILESASTNQTSMYLCASSWRDRGHEQYFGPGTRLTVT.

This rearrangement joins TRBV6-5 to TRBJ2-6, with D perhaps TRBD1 (5 bases). CDR1 is MNHEY, CDR2 SVGAGI, per germline. V lost 10 bases to trimming and J lost 0 bases, with 10 bases between them. The CDR3 extends over 14 amino acids. CDR3 DNA: TGTGCCATTATGACAGACTCTGGGGCCAACGTCCTGACTTTC. This sequence encodes CAIMTDSGANVLTF.

This clonotype was seen a handful of times. The genes are TRBV9 and TRBJ1-6; D is perhaps TRBD1 (5 bases). The CDR3 contains 12 residues. Trimming cost V 4 bases and J 12 bases, with 11 bases left between them. From germline, CDR1 is SGDLS and CDR2 YYNGEE. CDR3 DNA: TGTGCCAGCAGCCCTTTGGGGGGACCCCTCCACTTT. Its translation is CASSPLGGPLHF.

This chain uses TRBV20-1 with TRBJ1-2; TRBD1 agrees at 7 bases. V shed 0 bases and J 5 bases; nucleotides not matched to a gene: 6. Germline CDR1 DFQATT, CDR2 SNEGSKA (reference sequence). The CDR3 covers 14 residues. This CDR3 is CSARESPGGYGYTF. The CDR3 region has the DNA TGCAGTGCTAGAGAATCGCCAGGGGGATATGGCTACACCTTC.

DNA for the CDR3: TGTGCCAGCAGCTTAGGTGAACAGGGGACCTACAATGAGCAGTTCTTC. Protein product: CASSLGEQGTYNEQFF. The V gene is TRBV7-9, the J gene TRBJ2-1; the match to TRBD1 covers 7 bases. The J segment lost 2 bases and the V segment lost 1 base, leaving 5 bases of the junction unmatched. The CDR3 covers 16 residues. Germline V gene sequence: CDR1 SEHNR, CDR2 FQNEAQ (reference sequence).

The V call is TRBV7-2, the J call TRBJ1-2; TRBD1 matches at 9 bases. Per germline, CDR1 SGHTA and CDR2 FQGNSA. J lost 3 bases, V lost 3 bases, and 5 bases had no gene match. There are 15 residues in the CDR3. The CDR3 here is CASSFRQGVDYGYTF. CDR3 DNA: TGTGCCAGCAGCTTCAGACAGGGGGTGGACTATGGCTACACCTTC.

This clonotype was found once. This chain's CDR3 is CASSETPGPGGTEAFF. CDR3 nucleotides: TGTGCCAGCAGTGAGACTCCGGGGCCCGGTGGCACTGAAGCTTTCTTT. This chain connects TRBV6-2 or TRBV6-3 to TRBJ1-1, with D possibly being TRBD1 (5 bases). Per the germline V gene, CDR1 is MNHEY and CDR2 is SVGEGT. CDR3 length: 16 amino acids. Between the trimmed V and J ends, which lost 5 bases and 4 bases, there was a span of 20 bases.

This clonotype appeared a few times. V gene TRBV5-4 combines with J gene TRBJ2-5, with D hard to call. Trimming took 6 bases from V and 7 from J, leaving 10 bases between them. In germline, CDR1 is SGHNT, CDR2 YYREEE (reference sequence). The CDR3 runs to 11 residues. CDR3 bases: TGTGCCAGCACCTCAACCGGGACCCAGTACTTC. Translating gives CASTSTGTQYF.

V gene TRBV4-1 combines with J gene TRBJ2-2; the D gene is possibly TRBD2 (6 bases). The CDR3 runs 17 residues. The germline CDR1 and CDR2 sequences are MGHRA and YSYEKL. Trimming cost V 3 bases and J 1 base, with 15 bases left between them. The CDR3 nucleotides read TGCGCCAGCAGCCAGGCGGGAAGGATGATGAACACCGGGGAGCTGTTTTTT. It encodes CASSQAGRMMNTGELFF.

This clonotype was recorded once. The V and J genes are TRBV4-1 and TRBJ2-7; 8 nucleotides agree with TRBD1. The germline CDR1 and CDR2 sequences are MGHRA and YSYEKL. J was trimmed by 1 base and V by 5 bases; bases with no gene match: 10. There are 16 residues in the CDR3. The CDR3 spells CASSKSPDRASYEQYF. CDR3 DNA: TGCGCCAGCAGCAAGTCCCCGGACAGGGCTTCCTACGAGCAGTACTTC.

The table lists this clonotype with a count of one. The CDR3 DNA follows: TGTGCCAGCAGCTTCGGCTCGTTGAGCACAGATACGCAGTATTTT. Translating gives CASSFGSLSTDTQYF. This chain joins TRBV5-6 and TRBJ2-3, with D unresolved. The germline CDR1 and CDR2 sequences are SGHDT and YYEEEE. CDR3 size: 15 residues. Trimming removed 2 bases from V and 0 bases from J, with 10 bases in between.